A single sample is the source of the 4 T cell receptor beta chains below, sequenced in a study of T cells in Graves' hyperthyroidism and ophthalmopathy. Authors of the study amplified TCR beta CDR3 regions from RNA transcripts. The study used the HTBI primer set for a first-round RT-PCR of the TCR CDR3. One entry per CDR3 protein, called by TCRdb with MiXCR from the multiplex PCR reads. Of roughly 740,000 distinct CDR3 sequences in the sample, over 15% were seen once. The sequenced sample was blood. These receptors all stem from a man aged 18 to 29 with Graves' hyperthyroidism.

This clonotype was counted ten times or more. The chain joins TRBV30 to TRBJ2-1; the D is unclear. The V end was cut by 0 bases, the J end by 8 bases, with 8 bases between. This CDR3 spans 12 amino acids. Germline lookup yields CDR1 GTSNPN and CDR2 SVGIG (reference sequence). CDR3 in amino acids: CAWSVMAYEQFF. The CDR3 region has the DNA TGTGCCTGGAGTGTCATGGCGTATGAGCAGTTCTTC.

This clonotype was recorded many times. The chain links TRBV5-5 to TRBJ2-1; D is possibly TRBD1 (5 bases). V was pared by 4 bases and J by 3 bases, with 8 bases between. The CDR3 is 13 amino acids. Germline V gene sequence: CDR1 SGHKS, CDR2 YYEKEE (reference sequence). CDR3 in DNA: TGTGCCAGCAGCCGCGGACACTACAATGAGCAGTTCTTC. This encodes CASSRGHYNEQFF.

The chain is built from TRBV5-1 and TRBJ1-5, with D hard to call. The CDR3 is 14 amino acids. Germline CDR1 reads SGHRS; CDR2 reads YFSETQ. Between the trimmed V and J ends, which lost 5 bases and 3 bases, there was a span of 12 bases. The CDR3 DNA sequence: TGCGCCAGCAGTAAGGACGGATTCAATCAGCCCCAGCATTTT. Protein sequence: CASSKDGFNQPQHF.

This clonotype was counted only a few times. The chain combines TRBV6-1 with TRBJ2-1; D is uncertain. This CDR3 is built from 16 residues. From germline, CDR1 is MNHNS and CDR2 SASEGT. Trimming took off 6 bases at V and 0 bases at J, with 15 bases between the two ends. The DNA of the CDR3 is TGTGCCAGCAGCTCTTCGGCGGTGAGCTCCTACAATGAGCAGTTCTTC. This sequence encodes CASSSSAVSSYNEQFF.